These 26 T cell receptor beta chains were sequenced from one sample in a study of OX40 agonist ivuxolimab in advanced cancers. TCRdb keeps only in-frame clones here, not all; method: immunoSEQ multiplex PCR. The sample records roughly 50,000 clones, 77% being singletons. The sequences come from CD4+ or CD8+ T cells sorted from blood, collected in a trial of the OX40 agonist ivuxolimab. The receptors here all came from an adult with an advanced solid tumor such as melanoma, head and neck, liver or kidney cancer.

V usage is TRBV21-1 and J usage is TRBJ2-7; TRBD2 reflects the table's D call only, with no check against the DNA. TRBV21-1 is designated a pseudogene. This CDR3 spans 14 amino acids. In DNA, the CDR3 is TGTGCCAGCACCGACTTTGCCATACGGAGCGAGCAGTACTTC. This translates into CASTDFAIRSEQYF.

The V and J genes are TRBV7-2 and TRBJ1-1; D call uncertain. The V end lost 5 bases, the J end lost 1 base, and 8 bases lay between the germline ends. The germline CDR1 and CDR2 sequences are SGHTA and FQGNSA. The CDR3 is made up of 13 amino acids. The CDR3 is CASSPVANTEAFF. The CDR3 DNA follows: TGTGCCAGCAGCCCCGTCGCGAACACTGAAGCTTTCTTT.

V and J are TRBV11-1 and TRBJ1-1; 10 bases align to TRBD1. CDR1 and CDR2 (germline): SGHAT, FQDESV (reference sequence). The CDR3 runs 14 residues. The junction had 3 bases not matched to a gene; V was cut back by 5 bases and J by 3 bases. CDR3 coding DNA: TGTGCCAGCAGCATCGGACAGGGGGACACTGAAGCTTTCTTT. Encoded protein: CASSIGQGDTEAFF.

The chain carries TRBV11-2 and TRBJ1-2; D is uncertain. The germline CDR1 and CDR2 sequences are SGHAT and FQNNGV. The CDR3 consists of 16 residues. V was clipped by 1 base and J by 0 bases, with 12 bases between them. The CDR3 here is CASSLALRTSNYGYTF. CDR3 in DNA: TGTGCCAGCAGCTTAGCGCTACGGACGTCTAACTATGGCTACACCTTC.

The chain has TRBV6-6 and TRBJ2-2; possibly TRBD2 for D (6 bases). There are 14 residues in the CDR3. Trimming removed 10 bases from V and 1 base from J, with 13 bases in between. CDR1 and CDR2 (germline): MNHNY, SVGAGI (reference sequence). The CDR3 reads CAIRRDLNTGELFF. CDR3 DNA sequence: TGTGCCATCCGCCGGGACTTGAACACCGGGGAGCTGTTTTTT.

The gene calls are TRBV19 and TRBJ2-5, with 9 bases aligning to TRBD2. The CDR3 covers 14 residues. V trimming: 3 bases; J trimming: 6 bases; junction bases outside the gene matches: 5. The germline V gene encodes CDR1 LNHDA and CDR2 SQIVND (reference sequence). The CDR3 region is CASSIAGGDKTQYF. CDR3 nucleotide sequence: TGTGCCAGTAGTATCGCGGGGGGGGATAAGACCCAGTACTTC.

CDR3 sequence (DNA): TGTGCTAGTGGTTTGAAGGTATTGGGACAGGAAATTTCACCCCTCCACTTT. Translating it yields CASGLKVLGQEISPLHF. V is TRBV12-5 and J is TRBJ1-6; 8 nucleotides agree with TRBD1. Trimming took 2 bases from V and 9 from J; bases not matched to a gene: 12. CDR3 length equals 17 residues. The germline CDR1 and CDR2 sequences are LGHNT and FRNRAP.

This CDR3 reads CASSPRRDWNQPQHF. The CDR3 nucleotides read TGTGCCAGCAGCCCGCGGAGGGATTGGAATCAGCCCCAGCATTTT. This chain connects TRBV7-2 to TRBJ1-5; D is uncertain. Trimming took 5 bases from V and 4 from J, leaving 15 bases between them. The CDR3 is 15 amino acids. Germline CDR1 and CDR2: SGHTA and FQGNSA. The full variable domain, in which reference TRBV7-2 and TRBJ1-5 provide the parts outside the CDR3, is GAGVSQSPSNKVTEKGKDVELRCDPISGHTALYWYRQSLGQGLEFLIYFQGNSAPDKSGLPSDRFSAERTGGSVSTLTIQRTQQEDSAVYLCASSPRRDWNQPQHFGDGTRLSIL.

This clone was observed a handful of times. This chain joins TRBV4-1 and TRBJ1-6; D gene unclear. V lost 1 base and J lost 12, with 7 bases in between. CDR1 and CDR2 from the germline V gene are MGHRA and YSYEKL. The CDR3 totals 12 residues. CDR3 loop: CASSQGAVPLHF. DNA of the CDR3: TGCGCCAGCAGCCAAGGAGCTGTACCCCTCCACTTT.

This clone was seen only a few times. The chain is built from TRBV15 and TRBJ2-5; TRBD2 might be the D (5 bases). V shed 0 bases and J shed 5 bases, with 7 bases lying between them. Germline V gives CDR1 LNHNV, CDR2 YYDKDF (reference sequence). This CDR3 contains 13 residues. CDR3 sequence: CATSRDRGETQYF. The DNA for the CDR3 is TGTGCCACCAGCAGAGATCGGGGTGAGACCCAGTACTTC. Based on the CDR3 plus reference TRBV15 and TRBJ2-5, the full variable domain is DAMVIQNPRYQVTQFGKPVTLSCSQTLNHNVMYWYQQKSSQAPKLLFHYYDKDFNNEADTPDNFQSRRPNTSFCFLDIRSPGLGDTAMYLCATSRDRGETQYFGPGTRLLVL.

This chain uses TRBV5-1 with TRBJ1-4, with 7 nucleotides matching TRBD1. The length of the CDR3 is 15 residues. Trimming removed 4 bases from V and 4 bases from J; junction bases left unmatched: 7. Germline V lookup: CDR1 SGHRS, CDR2 YFSETQ. The CDR3 spells CASSSPGQSNEKLFF. CDR3 in DNA: TGCGCCAGCAGCAGCCCGGGACAGAGTAATGAAAAACTGTTTTTT.

This clone has just a few counts. The J gene is TRBJ1-5, the V gene TRBV6-6; no clear D gene. The CDR3 length is 13 residues. V was cut by 7 bases and J by 0 bases, with 7 bases left in between. CDR1 and CDR2 from the germline V gene are MNHNY and SVGAGI (reference sequence). DNA for the CDR3: TGTGCCAGCACCGGGGATAGCAATCAGCCCCAGCATTTT. It yields the protein CASTGDSNQPQHF.

The chain uses TRBV25-1 and TRBJ2-3; no clear D gene. The CDR3 is made up of 11 amino acids. Per germline, CDR1 MGHDK and CDR2 SYGVNS. Trimming shortened V by 7 bases and J by 5 bases, and 7 bases separated the two germline ends. CDR3 coding DNA: TGTGCCAGCAACTCGCAAGATACGCAGTATTTT. Translation gives CASNSQDTQYF.

This clone showed up many times. The chain is built from TRBV5-5 and TRBJ1-5; D may be TRBD1 (6 bases). CDR1 and CDR2 (germline): SGHKS, YYEKEE (reference sequence). The CDR3 contains 14 residues. The V and J ends lost 7 bases and 9 bases respectively, with 20 bases between them. The CDR3 coding sequence is TGTGCCAGCGGTTTTCTGCCGGGGGCAGGGCCCCAGCATTTT. It translates to CASGFLPGAGPQHF. The full variable domain, rest sourced from reference TRBV5-5 and TRBJ1-5, is DAGVTQSPTHLIKTRGQQVTLRCSPISGHKSVSWYQQVLGQGPQFIFQYYEKEERGRGNFPDRFSARQFPNYSSELNVNALLLGDSALYLCASGFLPGAGPQHFGDGTRLSIL.

This sequence joins TRBV16 and TRBJ2-7; no firm D call. CDR1 and CDR2 from the germline V gene are KGHSY and FQNENV. Trimming stripped 4 bases from V and 2 bases from J, with 12 bases between. The CDR3 is 14 residues long. Here the CDR3 reads CASSLPDRTYEQYF. Written as DNA, the CDR3 is TGTGCCAGCAGCCTCCCTGACCGGACCTACGAGCAGTACTTC.

This chain connects TRBV9 to TRBJ2-6; D tentatively fits TRBD1 or TRBD2 (5 bases each). Deletions cut 4 bases from V and 0 bases from J, with 14 bases between. This CDR3 comprises 17 residues. Germline CDR1 and CDR2: SGDLS and YYNGEE. The CDR3 DNA reads as TGTGCCAGCAGCATGACGGGACGGCTCTCTGGGGCCAACGTCCTGACTTTC. Translating it yields CASSMTGRLSGANVLTF.

This clone has only one observation. The chain uses TRBV11-2 and TRBJ2-7; D is unclear. V lost 6 bases, J lost 1 base, and 7 bases lay in between. In germline, CDR1 is SGHAT, CDR2 FQNNGV. The CDR3 has 12 amino acids. The CDR3 protein is CASRPGSYEQYF. Written as DNA, the CDR3 is TGTGCCAGCAGACCCGGGTCCTACGAGCAGTACTTC.

The DNA for the CDR3 is TGTGCCACCAGCAGAGGGCTATTCAACAGGGGAAACTATGGCTACACCTTC. Amino acid sequence: CATSRGLFNRGNYGYTF. This chain uses TRBV15 with TRBJ1-2; 7 bases fit TRBD1. The CDR3 spans 17 residues. Germline-derived CDR1 and CDR2 are LNHNV and YYDKDF (reference sequence). Unmatched junction bases numbered 10, after V lost 1 base and J lost 2 bases.

The chain joins TRBV11-2 to TRBJ1-3; 7 positions agree with TRBD1. The junction had 21 bases not matched to a gene; V was cut back by 5 bases and J by 8 bases. In germline, CDR1 is SGHAT, CDR2 FQNNGV. This CDR3 contains 18 residues. For the CDR3, the DNA is TGTGCCAGCAGCCCCCAAACCCTCACGGACAGGAGGCGCGACACCATATATTTT. The encoded protein is CASSPQTLTDRRRDTIYF.

This sequence joins TRBV7-3 and TRBJ1-3; unclear D gene. V gave up 5 bases and J gave up 3 bases, with 8 bases separating them. Germline assignment: CDR1 SGHTA and CDR2 FQGTGA. The CDR3 consists of 13 residues. The CDR3 nucleotides are TGTGCCAGCAGCCCGGCGGGTGGAAACACCATATATTTT. Its translation: CASSPAGGNTIYF.

The V call is TRBV7-8, the J call TRBJ2-1; 11 bases are shared with TRBD2. The germline gives CDR1 SGHVS, CDR2 FQNEAQ. This CDR3 has 17 amino acids. V gave up 6 bases and J gave up 0 bases; unmatched junction bases: 7. Here the CDR3 reads CASRPTSGSYSYNEQFF. CDR3 in DNA: TGTGCCAGCAGACCCACTAGCGGGAGTTACTCCTACAATGAGCAGTTCTTC.

The V gene is TRBV29-1, the J gene TRBJ1-2; TRBD1 matches 11 bases. CDR3 length equals 14 residues. The V segment lost 4 bases and the J segment 5 bases; nucleotides outside the gene matches: 6. The V gene's germline CDR1 is SQVTM and CDR2 ANQGSEA. Here the CDR3 DNA reads TGCAGCGTTGCCGGGACAGGGGGGGCGTATGGCTACACCTTC. The encoded protein is CSVAGTGGAYGYTF.

The chain carries TRBV9 and TRBJ2-2; TRBD2 agrees at 7 bases. V shed 4 bases, J shed 3 bases, and the junction held 9 bases outside the gene matches. Germline V gene lookup returns CDR1 SGDLS and CDR2 YYNGEE. CDR3 length: 16 residues. CDR3 residues: CASSPRGGRHTGELFF. The CDR3 DNA reads TGTGCCAGCAGCCCCCGGGGAGGGCGGCACACCGGGGAGCTGTTTTTT.

The V gene is TRBV5-1, the J gene TRBJ2-6, with 7 bases that match TRBD2. Trimming cost V 1 base and J 2 bases; bases outside gene matches: 6. This CDR3 is built from 17 residues. Per germline, CDR1 SGHRS and CDR2 YFSETQ. The CDR3 loop is CASSLMGGGPGANVLTF. CDR3 sequence (DNA): TGCGCCAGCAGCTTGATGGGGGGAGGGCCTGGGGCCAACGTCCTGACTTTC.

The chain combines TRBV19 with TRBJ1-2; TRBD1 might be the D (6 bases). Germline V gives CDR1 LNHDA, CDR2 SQIVND (reference sequence). There are 14 residues in the CDR3. V gave up 3 bases and J gave up 4 bases, with 12 bases separating them. The CDR3 DNA sequence: TGTGCCAGTAGTATCCCGGGACAAATCTATGGCTACACCTTC. Its protein is CASSIPGQIYGYTF.

The chain recombines TRBV11-2 with TRBJ1-1, with D perhaps matching TRBD1 (5 bases). Trimming stripped 9 bases from V and 3 bases from J, with 14 bases between. The CDR3 has 13 residues. Germline assignment: CDR1 SGHAT and CDR2 FQNNGV. The CDR3 protein is CASLGWGDTEAFF. In DNA, the CDR3 is TGTGCCAGTCTCGGGTGGGGGGACACTGAAGCTTTCTTT.